This T cell receptor beta chain stems from a study of blood T cell repertoires in COVID-19 (dated by TCRdb to the early 2020s). With respect to the entire study: The collaborator samples originated in the United States, Italy and Spain and spanned the acute and convalescent phases of COVID-19. The prospective study material was composed of cDNA or gDNA derived from T cells, B-cell-depleted T cells, or PBMCs. The dataset comprised deeply sampled blood TCRbeta repertoires from subjects exposed to, actively infected with, or recovered from COVID-19. The repertoires were released in a freely available public database intended as a resource for research on the immune response to SARS-CoV-2. Samples were obtained from the ongoing ImmuneRACE study (first 160 participants) and from 1,254 subjects provided by 6 global collaborators. The sample metadata nearly always contained a de-identified subject ID, COVID-19 status, age in years and sex. Where available, HLA class I and class II types were obtained from metadata supplied by the sample provider rather than from assay-based typing. The full study reports these points: Clinical and demographic metadata were provided uncurated, with the amount varying by source and participant.

CDR1 SNHLY and CDR2 FYNNEI were looked up in the germline V gene. Trimming leaves V shorter by 5 bases and J shorter by 5 bases, with the junction holding 5 bases beyond the gene matches. The cysteine opens and the phenylalanine closes a CDR3 of 14 amino acids. Of all the DNA, just the CDR3 is kept, 42 bases in frame from base 1. The immunoSEQ Assay, a bias-controlled multiplex PCR, was used to amplify TCRbeta CDR3 regions from genomic DNA. Regarding the original processing steps: Nucleated cell counts per sample were estimated from amplification of reference gene primers within the assay. To quantify the absolute abundance of each unique TCRbeta CDR3 rearrangement, sequence reads were collapsed and filtered. For each sample, productive Simpson clonality was calculated as the square root of Simpson's diversity index over productive rearrangements. Not all clones reach the TCRdb copy of this immuneACCESS table, which keeps in-frame sequences only. Checked studies attribute under half of the gap to unresolved V genes and leave the rest unexplained. D and trimming were read from the DNA, whereas the V and J calls and clone size are those reported in that table. This sample is represented by about 74,000 clones; roughly nine tenths of them were singletons. The biggest ten clones account for roughly a tenth of the sample.

In this sample, this clone turned up once. Its binding antigen is unknown. No base-level quality is on record; no much larger clone is a single base apart. The collaborating institutions used their own protocols to collect whole blood in K2EDTA tubes. For TCRbeta analysis, collaborator samples were shipped as frozen whole blood, as isolated PBMCs, or as DNA extracted from either sample type. The receptor was isolated from a human donor in a cohort sampled during active COVID-19. The sample taken for sequencing was peripheral blood. In this chain, TRBV2 is recombined with TRBJ2-7, with TRBD2 matching 11 junction bases. The nucleotides read TGTGCCAGCAGTCAACTAGCGGGAGTCAACGAGCAGTACTTC. This is translated as CASSQLAGVNEQYF.